This entry lists 32 T cell receptor beta chains sequenced from one sample in a study of regulatory dendritic cells for organ transplantation. Sequencing was performed with immunoSEQ multiplex PCR; in TCRdb, only in-frame clones are kept and a portion is missing. Here the sample spans more than 35,000 clones, about 93% being singletons. The sample taken for sequencing was naive CD8+ T cells from blood. The subset: CD45RA+ naive T cells. All receptors come from a human donor in good health.

This clone appeared a single time. This rearrangement joins TRBV7-9 to TRBJ2-7; D not resolved. Trimming removed 0 bases from V and 2 bases from J, with 8 bases in between. This CDR3 contains 14 residues. From germline, CDR1 is SEHNR and CDR2 FQNEAQ (reference sequence). The CDR3 loop reads CASSLAGIAYEQYF. The CDR3 DNA reads TGTGCCAGCAGCTTAGCGGGAATTGCCTACGAGCAGTACTTC.

This chain connects TRBV4-2 to TRBJ1-2; D is uncertain. The germline gives CDR1 LGHNA, CDR2 YNFKEQ. The CDR3 sequence is 16 residues long. Between the trimmed V and J ends, which lost 1 base and 5 bases, there was a span of 17 bases. The CDR3, as DNA: TGTGCCAGCAGCCAAGCTCCTACGGATAACCGATATGGCTACACCTTC. Protein: CASSQAPTDNRYGYTF.

This chain joins TRBV10-3 and TRBJ2-7, with 8 bases matching TRBD1. The CDR3 has 14 amino acids. The germline V gene encodes CDR1 ENHRY and CDR2 SYGVKD. V was pared by 6 bases and J by 7 bases, with 11 bases of the junction left unmatched. The CDR3 reads CAISGEQGAQEQYF. The CDR3 DNA reads TGTGCCATCAGCGGCGAGCAGGGGGCGCAAGAGCAGTACTTC.

The chain couples TRBV28 to TRBJ2-3; D call uncertain. CDR1 MDHEN and CDR2 SYDVKM come from the germline V gene. The CDR3 extends over 13 amino acids. V was shortened by 6 bases and J by 2 bases, with 9 bases between the two germline ends. The CDR3 nucleotides are TGTGCCAGCAGGCTGACACTCACAGATACGCAGTATTTT. It yields the protein CASRLTLTDTQYF.

This clone was counted a single time. The chain joins TRBV7-9 to TRBJ2-2; D may match TRBD1 or TRBD2 (5 bases each). This CDR3 is built from 16 residues. V was trimmed by 5 bases and J by 2 bases, leaving 15 bases between them. CDR1 SEHNR and CDR2 FQNEAQ come from the germline V gene (reference sequence). CDR3 sequence reads: CASSPGREGNTGELFF. CDR3 nucleotide sequence: TGTGCCAGCAGCCCGGGACGGGAAGGTAACACCGGGGAGCTGTTTTTT.

The rearrangement uses TRBV4-2 and TRBJ2-7; D remains ambiguous. Germline V gene lookup returns CDR1 LGHNA and CDR2 YNFKEQ. V dropped 0 bases and J dropped 2 bases, with 8 bases sitting between them. The CDR3 covers 14 residues. This chain's CDR3 is CASSQDDGTYEQYF. The DNA for the CDR3 is TGTGCCAGCAGCCAAGATGACGGAACCTACGAGCAGTACTTC.

This clone was counted a single time. The chain combines TRBV29-1 with TRBJ2-2; the D gene is possibly TRBD2 (7 bases). The CDR3 sequence is 15 residues long. The V gene's germline CDR1 is SQVTM and CDR2 ANQGSEA. V was pared by 7 bases and J by 5 bases, with 20 bases between. This CDR3 reads CSAVGGPRGTGELFF. For the CDR3, the DNA is TGCAGCGCCGTCGGGGGGCCGAGGGGGACCGGGGAGCTGTTTTTT.

This chain uses TRBV7-9 with TRBJ1-2, with 7 positions matching TRBD1. Germline-derived CDR1 and CDR2 are SEHNR and FQNEAQ (reference sequence). J lost 8 bases, V lost 5 bases, and 2 bases had no gene match. The length of the CDR3 is 11 residues. CDR3 loop: CASSQGDGYTF. CDR3 in DNA: TGTGCCAGCAGCCAGGGGGACGGCTACACCTTC.

This chain links TRBV10-1 with TRBJ2-5; weak D call: TRBD2 (6 bases). The CDR3 is 15 residues long. CDR1 and CDR2 from the germline V gene are WNHNN and SYGVQD (reference sequence). The ends were cut back, 6 bases at V and 5 bases at J, with 19 bases in the middle. CDR3 nucleotide sequence: TGCGCCAGCAGCGGACTACCCAACGATCGGGAGACCCAGTACTTC. Translating it yields CASSGLPNDRETQYF.

The chain carries TRBV2 and TRBJ1-1, with a possible D match to TRBD1 (5 bases). The CDR3 runs to 13 residues. The V end was cut by 8 bases, the J end by 5 bases, with 15 bases between. Germline V lookup: CDR1 SNHLY, CDR2 FYNNEI. The CDR3 loop is CASWGGEQTEAFF. The CDR3, as DNA: TGTGCCAGCTGGGGCGGGGAACAAACTGAAGCTTTCTTT.

The CDR3 is CASSQESSQSYGYTF. Here the CDR3 DNA reads TGTGCCAGCAGCCAAGAAAGTTCACAGTCCTATGGCTACACCTTC. The chain carries TRBV4-2 and TRBJ1-2; D gene unclear. CDR3 length equals 15 residues. From germline, CDR1 is LGHNA and CDR2 YNFKEQ. V was cut by 0 bases and J by 4 bases, with 12 bases left in between.

This chain connects TRBV5-5 to TRBJ1-2; D uncertain. Trimming took off 3 bases at V and 6 bases at J, with 18 bases between the two ends. This CDR3 has 15 amino acids. Germline assignment: CDR1 SGHKS and CDR2 YYEKEE (reference sequence). The DNA of the CDR3 is TGTGCCAGCAGCTCGGGAGATACGGCTTACCATGGCTACACCTTC. As protein: CASSSGDTAYHGYTF.

The gene calls are TRBV30 and TRBJ2-1; weak D call: TRBD2 (6 bases). Germline V lookup: CDR1 GTSNPN, CDR2 SVGIG (reference sequence). The V gene lost 8 bases and the J gene lost 4 bases, with 18 bases spanning the gap. The CDR3 has 14 amino acids. CDR3 nucleotides: TGTGCCCTGGAAGGAGGGACTGGTTACAATGAGCAGTTCTTC. Translated: CALEGGTGYNEQFF.

This rearrangement joins TRBV7-9 to TRBJ2-7; unclear D gene. CDR1 SEHNR and CDR2 FQNEAQ come from the germline V gene (reference sequence). The CDR3 runs to 12 residues. Trimming shortened V by 1 base and J by 11 bases, and 12 bases separated the two germline ends. The CDR3 coding sequence is TGTGCCAGCAGCTTAGAGGTGGGGAAGGAGTACTTC. This codes for CASSLEVGKEYF.

The gene calls are TRBV19 and TRBJ2-7; D gene ambiguous. The CDR3 covers 16 residues. The germline V and J ends were trimmed by 1 base and 5 bases, with 18 bases remaining between them. Germline V gene lookup returns CDR1 LNHDA and CDR2 SQIVND (reference sequence). The CDR3 reads CASSIVQLAGRNEQYF. The CDR3 region has the DNA TGTGCCAGTAGTATAGTCCAGTTGGCTGGGCGGAACGAGCAGTACTTC.

The chain has TRBV7-9 and TRBJ1-1; perhaps TRBD1 as D (6 bases). Germline assignment: CDR1 SEHNR and CDR2 FQNEAQ (reference sequence). V dropped 8 bases and J dropped 2 bases, with 15 bases sitting between them. This CDR3 is 14 amino acids long. The CDR3 nucleotides read TGTGCCAGCGTACCTCAGGGGCGAAACACTGAAGCTTTCTTT. This sequence encodes CASVPQGRNTEAFF.

The chain combines TRBV9 with TRBJ2-7, with 9 bases aligning to TRBD2. V was pared by 0 bases and J by 4 bases, with 11 bases of the junction left unmatched. The germline V gene has CDR1 SGDLS and CDR2 YYNGEE. CDR3 length equals 17 residues. The CDR3 is CASSVGSSGAGGYEQYF. The CDR3, as DNA: TGTGCCAGCAGCGTAGGAAGTTCGGGAGCGGGAGGATACGAGCAGTACTTC.

J is TRBJ2-7 and V is TRBV28; no reliable D call. Trimming stripped 8 bases from V and 3 bases from J, with 5 bases between. Germline CDR1 is MDHEN and CDR2 is SYDVKM. This CDR3 is built from 10 residues. The CDR3 is CASGFYEQYF. As DNA, the CDR3 is TGTGCCAGCGGGTTCTACGAGCAGTACTTC.

The gene calls are TRBV7-9 and TRBJ1-2; the D gene is possibly TRBD1 (6 bases). From germline, CDR1 is SEHNR and CDR2 FQNEAQ (reference sequence). This CDR3 region has 14 residues. V was clipped by 3 bases and J by 7 bases, with 15 bases between them. The CDR3 reads CASSFGAARGGYTF. CDR3 bases: TGTGCCAGCAGCTTTGGGGCAGCCAGGGGTGGCTACACCTTC.

The table lists this clone with a count of one. J is TRBJ2-7 and V is TRBV7-9; possible D gene TRBD1, 6 bases. The length of the CDR3 is 14 residues. V was pared by 3 bases and J by 1 base, with 10 bases between. CDR1 SEHNR and CDR2 FQNEAQ come from the germline V gene (reference sequence). The CDR3 sequence is CASSFSGQSYEQYF. As DNA, the CDR3 is TGTGCCAGCAGCTTTTCGGGACAATCCTACGAGCAGTACTTC. Full variable domain (missing parts from reference TRBV7-9 and TRBJ2-7): DTGVSQNPRHKITKRGQNVTFRCDPISEHNRLYWYRQTLGQGPEFLTYFQNEAQLEKSRLLSDRFSAERPKGSFSTLEIQRTEQGDSAMYLCASSFSGQSYEQYFGPGTRLTVT.

This chain joins TRBV7-6 and TRBJ2-7; D not resolved. This CDR3 is 13 amino acids long. V was trimmed by 1 base and J by 5 bases, leaving 9 bases between them. The germline gives CDR1 SGHVS, CDR2 FNYEAQ. CDR3 residues: CASSLDSRDEQYF. CDR3 in DNA: TGTGCCAGCAGCTTAGATAGTCGGGACGAGCAGTACTTC.

This clone came up a few times. The chain combines TRBV19 with TRBJ1-1; no definite D call. CDR3 length equals 13 residues. Germline V gives CDR1 LNHDA, CDR2 SQIVND (reference sequence). Trimming cost V 7 bases and J 1 base, with 10 bases left between them. The CDR3 sequence is CASNRPENTEAFF. CDR3 nucleotide sequence: TGTGCCAGTAATAGACCGGAGAACACTGAAGCTTTCTTT.

The chain uses TRBV5-5 and TRBJ1-1, with D possibly TRBD1 on 5 matching bases. This CDR3 contains 15 residues. Germline assignment: CDR1 SGHKS and CDR2 YYEKEE (reference sequence). The V end lost 1 base, the J end lost 3 bases, and 13 bases lay between the germline ends. As DNA, the CDR3 is TGTGCCAGCAGCTTGATGGGGGATGGGGACACTGAAGCTTTCTTT. Amino acid sequence: CASSLMGDGDTEAFF.

V usage is TRBV2 and J usage is TRBJ1-2; D is unresolved. The CDR3 sequence is 14 residues long. The germline CDR1 and CDR2 sequences are SNHLY and FYNNEI. The V gene lost 2 bases and the J gene lost 4 bases, with 11 bases spanning the gap. The CDR3 sequence: CASSESDTSYGYTF. The CDR3, as DNA: TGTGCCAGCAGTGAAAGCGATACGTCCTATGGCTACACCTTC.

The genes are TRBV9 and TRBJ2-7; D is possibly TRBD1 or TRBD2 (5 bases each). The V end was cut by 4 bases, the J end by 8 bases, with 37 bases between. Germline CDR1 and CDR2: SGDLS and YYNGEE. The CDR3 sequence is 20 residues long. The CDR3, as DNA: TGTGCCAGCAGCCCAGAGTTTGTTGCTGGGGACCGCTGGATGTCAGTCAAGCAGTACTTC. It translates to CASSPEFVAGDRWMSVKQYF.

This chain joins TRBV10-2 and TRBJ2-7, with a possible D match to TRBD1 (5 bases). Per the germline V gene, CDR1 is WSHSY and CDR2 is SAAADI. This CDR3 spans 11 amino acids. Trimming removed 10 bases from V and 6 bases from J, with 13 bases in between. The DNA of the CDR3 is TGCGCCACCAAGGACACCTTCGAGCAGTACTTC. Translating it yields CATKDTFEQYF.

In the case of this clone: At one end, the junction sequence differs from germline, possibly due to a read error. V gene TRBV6-6 combines with J gene TRBJ1-1, with unresolved D. This CDR3 comprises 13 residues. Germline loops: CDR1 MNHNY, CDR2 SVGAGI (reference sequence). The CDR3 is CASSLVGNPEAFF. In nucleotides, the CDR3 is TGTGCCAGTTCCCTGGTAGGGAACCCTGAAGCTTTCTTT.

V and J are TRBV6-1 and TRBJ1-2; no definite D call. CDR1 is MNHNS, CDR2 SASEGT, per germline. With 2 bases removed from V and 6 bases from J, the gap between germline ends came to 10 bases. The CDR3 is made up of 13 amino acids. As DNA, the CDR3 is TGTGCCAGCAGTGAATTGATGGGTCATGGCTACACCTTC. The encoded protein is CASSELMGHGYTF.

The V call is TRBV6-5, the J call TRBJ2-7; 7 bases are shared with TRBD1. This CDR3 comprises 14 residues. Germline lookup yields CDR1 MNHEY and CDR2 SVGAGI. The ends lost 4 bases at V and 3 bases at J; junction bases unmatched: 6. CDR3 nucleotide sequence: TGTGCCAGCAGTTTATCCGGGACAGTCTACGAGCAGTACTTC. This gives the protein CASSLSGTVYEQYF.

The rearrangement links TRBV29-1 to TRBJ2-1, with 8 bases matching TRBD2. V lost 3 bases, J lost 0 bases, and 7 bases stayed unmatched. Germline V gene sequence: CDR1 SQVTM, CDR2 ANQGSEA. This CDR3 is 16 amino acids long. In nucleotides, the CDR3 is TGCAGCGTTGAGGGACTCAGCGGGAGCTCCTACAATGAGCAGTTCTTC. Amino acids: CSVEGLSGSSYNEQFF.

The chain links TRBV28 to TRBJ1-1; D is undetermined. Germline CDR1 MDHEN, CDR2 SYDVKM. The CDR3 contains 13 residues. V lost 1 base and J lost 3, with 6 bases in between. In nucleotides, the CDR3 is TGTGCCAGCAGTTTATTCGGGTACACTGAAGCTTTCTTT. Residues: CASSLFGYTEAFF.

The gene calls are TRBV6-5 and TRBJ2-7; D is unclear. The germline CDR1 and CDR2 sequences are MNHEY and SVGAGI. Trimming removed 0 bases from V and 3 bases from J, with 6 bases in between. The CDR3 sequence is 13 residues long. DNA of the CDR3: TGTGCCAGCAGTTACTCGAGACTCTACGAGCAGTACTTC. It yields the protein CASSYSRLYEQYF.